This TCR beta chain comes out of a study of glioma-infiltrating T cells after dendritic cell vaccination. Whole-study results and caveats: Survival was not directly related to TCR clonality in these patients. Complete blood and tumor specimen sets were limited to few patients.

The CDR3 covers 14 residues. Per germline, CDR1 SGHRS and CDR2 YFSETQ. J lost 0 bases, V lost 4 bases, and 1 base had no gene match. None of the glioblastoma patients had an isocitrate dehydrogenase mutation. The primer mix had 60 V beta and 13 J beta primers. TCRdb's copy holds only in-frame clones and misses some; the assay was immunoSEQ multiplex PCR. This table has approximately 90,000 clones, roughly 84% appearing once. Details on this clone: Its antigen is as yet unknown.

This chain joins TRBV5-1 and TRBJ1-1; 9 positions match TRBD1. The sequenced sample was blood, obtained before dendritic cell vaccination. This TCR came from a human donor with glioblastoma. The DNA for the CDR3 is TGCGCCAGCAGCGGGACAGGGATGAACACTGAAGCTTTCTTT. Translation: CASSGTGMNTEAFF.